The clone carrying this T cell receptor beta chain was seen repeatedly, ten times or more. The CDR3 sequence is 17 residues long. Deletions cut 2 bases from V and 0 bases from J, with 14 bases between. CDR1 SGHKS and CDR2 YYEKEE come from the germline V gene (reference sequence). This specimen belongs to a study of T-cell reconstitution after alpha-beta-depleted transplantation in children. Researchers prepared the TCRbeta library using unique molecular identifiers, the study reports. MiXCR was run by TCRdb on the PCR reads, yielding one entry per CDR3 protein. The data show 90,000 to 130,000 distinct CDR3 sequences, 10% seen once.

This chain connects TRBV5-5 to TRBJ1-4; D perhaps matches TRBD1 (5 bases). The origin of this receptor is a human donor who donated a stem cell graft to a child with acute lymphoblastic leukemia. The starting material was PBMCs from the stem cell graft donor, obtained from the stem cell graft. CDR3 residues: CASSLGPLGATNEKLFF. For the CDR3, the DNA is TGTGCCAGCAGCTTAGGACCCCTGGGGGCAACTAATGAAAAACTGTTTTTT.